A single sample gave rise to the 9 T cell receptor beta chains below, sequenced in a study of T cell repertoires in cytomegalovirus infection. TCRdb reanalysed the reads using MiXCR and keeps one entry per CDR3 protein. The table lists about 740,000 distinct CDR3 sequences, 35% of them singletons. The sequencing input was PBMCs. The source of these receptors is a human donor in good health (CMV status not recorded). Some clones in this sample may be carry-over from other donors' samples.

This clonotype was seen a handful of times. The chain combines TRBV12-3 or TRBV12-4 with TRBJ1-1, with 10 bases identical to TRBD1. V lost 6 bases to trimming and J lost 2 bases; unmatched junction nucleotides: 9. CDR3 size: 16 residues. CDR3 nucleotides: TGTGCCAGCAGGTCGGACAGGGGGGGTTCAAACACTGAAGCTTTCTTT. Encoded protein: CASRSDRGGSNTEAFF.

This clonotype was detected only a few times. The chain uses TRBV7-9 and TRBJ1-2; TRBD1 matches at 8 bases. CDR1 is SEHNR and CDR2 is FQNEAQ in the germline V gene (reference sequence). This CDR3 is 16 amino acids long. J gave up 0 bases and V 5 bases, and 8 bases lay outside the gene matches. Written as DNA, the CDR3 is TGTGCCAGCAGCATACTCAGGGGGCTTGCTAACTATGGCTACACCTTC. Its protein is CASSILRGLANYGYTF.

CDR3 protein: CASSSSSGLQETQYF. The CDR3 DNA follows: TGTGCCAGCAGCTCCTCTAGCGGCCTCCAAGAGACCCAGTACTTC. The rearrangement joins TRBV7-2 to TRBJ2-5; 7 bases match TRBD2. Per the germline V gene, CDR1 is SGHTA and CDR2 is FQGNSA. The trim removed 4 bases at V and 1 base at J, leaving 6 bases unmatched. The CDR3 sequence is 15 residues long.

This clonotype was detected only a few times. The rearrangement uses TRBV28 and TRBJ2-7; 8 nucleotides agree with TRBD1. V lost 7 bases and J lost 0; bases outside the gene matches: 5. The CDR3 is made up of 14 amino acids. The germline V gene encodes CDR1 MDHEN and CDR2 SYDVKM. In DNA form, the CDR3 reads TGTGCCAGCATAGACAGGGGTGTCTCCTACGAGCAGTACTTC. Protein sequence: CASIDRGVSYEQYF.

The CDR3 reads CAISARPRQEDYGYTF. CDR3 bases: TGTGCCATCAGTGCGCGACCCCGGCAGGAGGACTATGGCTACACCTTC. This chain joins TRBV10-3 and TRBJ1-2; D not certain. V lost 4 bases to trimming and J lost 3 bases, with 18 bases between them. The CDR3 is 16 amino acids. Germline V gene lookup returns CDR1 ENHRY and CDR2 SYGVKD.

V usage is TRBV7-2 and J usage is TRBJ2-5; D possibly corresponds to TRBD2 (6 bases). Germline CDR1 and CDR2: SGHTA and FQGNSA. The CDR3 spans 12 residues. V was cut by 6 bases and J by 5 bases, with 10 bases left in between. The DNA for the CDR3 is TGTGCCAGCAGACGGGACTTCGAGACCCAGTACTTC. Translating it yields CASRRDFETQYF.

The rearrangement joins TRBV7-9 to TRBJ2-6, with D perhaps TRBD1 or TRBD2 (6 bases each). The germline V gene has CDR1 SEHNR and CDR2 FQNEAQ (reference sequence). V lost 5 bases to trimming and J lost 0 bases, with 20 bases between them. The CDR3 loop spans 19 amino acids. The CDR3 sequence: CASSRGQGLRSSGANVLTF. CDR3 in DNA: TGTGCCAGCAGCCGGGGGCAGGGGTTAAGAAGCTCTGGGGCCAACGTCCTGACTTTC.

This clonotype is a singleton in its sample. The rearrangement links TRBV11-2 to TRBJ1-1; D may be TRBD1 (6 bases). CDR3 length: 15 amino acids. Germline values: CDR1 SGHAT, CDR2 FQNNGV. The V and J ends lost 4 bases and 4 bases respectively, with 16 bases between them. The CDR3 DNA reads as TGTGCCAGCAGCTATAACAGGAAGGGGGGCACTGAAGCTTTCTTT. Protein: CASSYNRKGGTEAFF.

With regard to this clonotype: Just one base apart from a much larger clone, this may be a read error. The chain uses TRBV6-1 and TRBJ2-7; tentative D call: TRBD1 (6 bases). The CDR3 extends over 16 amino acids. Trimming took off 5 bases at V and 4 bases at J, with 21 bases between the two ends. Germline V gene sequence: CDR1 MNHNS, CDR2 SASEGT. The chain's CDR3 is CASSPNRESAPYEQYF. CDR3 sequence (DNA): TGTGCCAGCAGTCCCAACAGGGAGTCGGCCCCATACGAGCAGTACTTC.